These T cell receptor beta chains were read from a single sample in a study of shared clonotypes between healthy human individuals. Method: immunoSEQ multiplex PCR; TCRdb's copy keeps in-frame clones and lacks some. The repertoire holds about 600,000 clones, with roughly 98% as singletons. The sequenced sample consisted of naive CD8+ T cells sorted from blood. The receptors come from a man between 25 and 39 years old in good health. CDR3s include the opening cysteine and the closing phenylalanine or tryptophan. The order of the fields is V gene, J gene, CDR3 protein.

TRBV28	TRBJ2-3	CASSFGTSGRWPDTQYF
TRBV19	TRBJ2-7	CASSVGTGTYEQYF
TRBV10-3	TRBJ2-1	CAISEGTSGSYEQFF
TRBV7-2	TRBJ2-7	CASSSGLAYEQYF
TRBV27	TRBJ2-7	CASSEGIRPYEQYF
TRBV28	TRBJ2-1	CASSRAVLSYNEQFF
TRBV7-7	TRBJ2-5	CASSWTGNQGETQYF
TRBV27	TRBJ1-1	CASSLYHKNTEAFF
TRBV29-1	TRBJ2-7	CSARDRATYEQYF
TRBV7-9	TRBJ2-1	CASSLVASEQFF
TRBV4-3	TRBJ2-3	CASSPFNPPDTQYF
TRBV7-9	TRBJ2-7	CASSLDRGKNEQYF
TRBV4-1	TRBJ2-7	CASSQDWGWEQYF
TRBV4-2	TRBJ2-2	CASSQVADTYSNTGELFF
TRBV29-1	TRBJ2-2	CSAEPDPRSGELFF
TRBV5-5	TRBJ2-7	CASSLRDRLYEQYF
TRBV5-5	TRBJ2-5	CASSLDVGEQETQYF
TRBV4-2	TRBJ2-1	CASSQVSGSVNEQFF
TRBV29-1	TRBJ2-1	CSGRQVSYNEQFF
TRBV5-5	TRBJ2-7	CASSLRLADTYEQYF
TRBV10-3	TRBJ1-1	CAISESQGNTEAFF
TRBV25-1	TRBJ1-2	CASSPGTGDGYTF
TRBV6-5	TRBJ2-7	CASTGAGDEQYF
TRBV6-1	TRBJ1-2	CASSGGTGPNYGYTF
TRBV29-1	TRBJ1-1	CSVEEYPGDTEAFF
TRBV5-1	TRBJ1-1	CATRSPAGGNTEAFF
TRBV30	TRBJ1-2	CAWSVPLAYGYTF
TRBV11-2	TRBJ2-1	CASSLIFGSYNEQFF
TRBV11-2	TRBJ1-1	CATHPLGGSGNTEAFF
TRBV7-9	TRBJ2-1	CASSNPLAGAVNEQFF
TRBV7-2	TRBJ2-7	CASSFLPGPGFFEQYF
TRBV27	TRBJ1-2	CASSLISPNQRQGDYGYTF
TRBV11-3	TRBJ2-3	CASSQGFVDTQYF
TRBV28	TRBJ1-1	CASLDAVNTEAFF
TRBV6-6	TRBJ2-7	CASRGSGNEQYF
TRBV6-5	TRBJ1-1	CASSYSRAQYTEAFF
TRBV5-4	TRBJ2-1	CASSLDSINEQFF
TRBV7-9	TRBJ2-1	CASSPSTEQFF
TRBV20-1	TRBJ1-2	CSASHRSGYTF
TRBV5-6	TRBJ2-7	CASSLGYEQYF
TRBV4-1	TRBJ1-5	CASSQDKNQPQHF
TRBV14	TRBJ2-5	CASSPRTETQYF
TRBV7-9	TRBJ2-7	CASSLLATYEQYF
TRBV13	TRBJ2-5	CASSLGRSSGSRETQYF
TRBV7-9	TRBJ2-7	CASSPQGPSPYEQYF
TRBV27	TRBJ2-7	CASSPRPGGTPGEQYF
TRBV7-7	TRBJ2-7	CASSLEAGGLREQYF
TRBV7-3	TRBJ1-2	CASSLNGGTNYGYTF